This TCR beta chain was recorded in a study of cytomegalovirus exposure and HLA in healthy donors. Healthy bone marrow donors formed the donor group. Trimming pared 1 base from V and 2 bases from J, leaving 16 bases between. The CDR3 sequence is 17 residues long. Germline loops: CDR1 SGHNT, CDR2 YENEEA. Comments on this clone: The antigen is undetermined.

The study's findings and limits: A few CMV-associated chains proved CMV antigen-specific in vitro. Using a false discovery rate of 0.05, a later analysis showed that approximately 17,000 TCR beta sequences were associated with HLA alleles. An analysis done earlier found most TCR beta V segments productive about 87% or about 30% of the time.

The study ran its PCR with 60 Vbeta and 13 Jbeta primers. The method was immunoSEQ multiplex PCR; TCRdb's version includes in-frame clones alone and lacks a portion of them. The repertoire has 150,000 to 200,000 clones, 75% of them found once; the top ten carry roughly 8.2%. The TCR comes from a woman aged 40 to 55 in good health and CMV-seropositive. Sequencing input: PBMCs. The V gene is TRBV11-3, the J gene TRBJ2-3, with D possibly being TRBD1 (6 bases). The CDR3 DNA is TGTGCCAGCAGCTTAGGGGTGCATGGGGGCCCCACAGATACGCAGTATTTT. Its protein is CASSLGVHGGPTDTQYF.